This section outlines one TCR beta chain sequence together with its context. Antigen: not known. The data were taken from a study of T cells in tuberculosis. V lost 1 base, J lost 10 bases, and 11 bases stayed unmatched. The CDR3 has 16 residues. Germline values: CDR1 SGHDN, CDR2 FVKESK. Adolescents were screened for latent TB by skin test and IGRA. On average roughly 100,000 T cells per donor were immunosequenced. General observations from the study: Using the GMM-specific repertoire gave about 84% accuracy versus around 74% with motifs.

Sequencing was performed with immunoSEQ multiplex PCR; in TCRdb, only in-frame clones are kept and a portion is missing. The table has 40,000 to 50,000 clones, roughly 96% seen once. Sequenced material: PBMCs. The chain is built from TRBV14 and TRBJ1-1; 11 positions match TRBD1. The TCR sequence derives from a donor aged 10-35 years with latent tuberculosis or without tuberculosis infection. CDR3 nucleotides: TGTGCCAGCAGCCAAGGGACAGGGGGCCCTGGATCAGGAGCTTTCTTT. This translates into CASSQGTGGPGSGAFF.